This TCR beta chain derives from a study of blood T cells in healthy people across ages. Trimming stripped 4 bases from V and 9 bases from J, with 23 bases between. Germline V lookup: CDR1 SGHRS, CDR2 YFSETQ. The CDR3 runs to 16 residues. Study-level points and caveats: Long-lived and aged donors differed, with more naive CD4+ cells and higher diversity in the long-lived.

This clonotype was counted only a few times. Its antigen is not known. A sample-barcoded 5' primer and a J-beta primer mix were used in a second PCR of roughly 6 to 11 cycles. TCRdb re-derived calls from the 5' RACE reads in MiXCR, one entry per CDR3 protein. The repertoire holds under 1,000,000 distinct CDR3 sequences, with around 36% as singletons. The clonotype was recovered from a young man in good health. The sample comprised blood. The rearrangement links TRBV5-1 to TRBJ2-1; D possibly corresponds to TRBD2 (7 bases). CDR3 sequence: CASSGGADPSQAEQFF. CDR3 DNA: TGCGCCAGCAGCGGGGGGGCGGACCCCTCCCAAGCTGAGCAGTTCTTC. The full variable domain, in which reference TRBV5-1 and TRBJ2-1 provide the parts outside the CDR3, is KAGVTQTPRYLIKTRGQQVTLSCSPISGHRSVSWYQQTPGQGLQFLFEYFSETQRNKGNFPGRFSGRQFSNSRSEMNVSTLELGDSALYLCASSGGADPSQAEQFFGPGTRLTVL.